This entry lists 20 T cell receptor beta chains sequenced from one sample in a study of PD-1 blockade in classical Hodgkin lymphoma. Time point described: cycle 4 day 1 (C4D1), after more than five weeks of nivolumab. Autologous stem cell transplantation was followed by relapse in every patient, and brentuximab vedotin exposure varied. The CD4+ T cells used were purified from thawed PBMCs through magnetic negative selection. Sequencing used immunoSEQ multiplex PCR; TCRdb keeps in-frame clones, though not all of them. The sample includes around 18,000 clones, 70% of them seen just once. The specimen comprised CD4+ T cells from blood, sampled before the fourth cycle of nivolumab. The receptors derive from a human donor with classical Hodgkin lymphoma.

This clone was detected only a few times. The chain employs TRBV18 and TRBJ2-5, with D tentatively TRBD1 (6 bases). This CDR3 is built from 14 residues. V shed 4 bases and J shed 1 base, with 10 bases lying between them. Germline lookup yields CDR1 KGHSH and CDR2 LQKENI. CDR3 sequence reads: CASSLFRGQETQYF. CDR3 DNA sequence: TGTGCCAGCTCACTATTCAGGGGCCAAGAGACCCAGTACTTC.

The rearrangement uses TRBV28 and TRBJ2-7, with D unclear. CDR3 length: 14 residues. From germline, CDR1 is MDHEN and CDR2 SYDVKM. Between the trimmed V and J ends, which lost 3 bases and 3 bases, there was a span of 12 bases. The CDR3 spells CASSFAGNRYEQYF. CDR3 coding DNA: TGTGCCAGCAGTTTCGCCGGCAACCGCTACGAGCAGTACTTC.

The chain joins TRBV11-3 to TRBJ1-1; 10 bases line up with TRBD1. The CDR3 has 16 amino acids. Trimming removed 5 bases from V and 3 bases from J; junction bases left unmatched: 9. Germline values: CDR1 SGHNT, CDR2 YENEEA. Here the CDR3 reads CASSPEDRGWDTEAFF. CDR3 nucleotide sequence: TGTGCCAGCAGCCCTGAGGACAGGGGGTGGGACACTGAAGCTTTCTTT.

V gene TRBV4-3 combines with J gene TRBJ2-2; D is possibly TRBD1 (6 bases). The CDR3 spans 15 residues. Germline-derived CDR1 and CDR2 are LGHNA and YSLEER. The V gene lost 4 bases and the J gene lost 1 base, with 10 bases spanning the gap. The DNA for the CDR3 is TGCGCCAGCAGCCCCCAGGGACAGAACACCGGGGAGCTGTTTTTT. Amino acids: CASSPQGQNTGELFF.

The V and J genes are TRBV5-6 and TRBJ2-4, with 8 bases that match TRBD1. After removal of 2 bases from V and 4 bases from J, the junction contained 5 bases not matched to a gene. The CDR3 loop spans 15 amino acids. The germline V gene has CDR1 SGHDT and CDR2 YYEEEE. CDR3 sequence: CASSFLTGEKNIQYF. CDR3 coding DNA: TGTGCCAGCAGCTTTTTGACAGGGGAGAAAAACATTCAGTACTTC.

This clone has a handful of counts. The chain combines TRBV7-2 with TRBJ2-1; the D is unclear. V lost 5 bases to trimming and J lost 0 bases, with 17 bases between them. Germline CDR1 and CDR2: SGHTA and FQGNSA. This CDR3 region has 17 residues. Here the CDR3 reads CASSQRWLLNSYNEQFF. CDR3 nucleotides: TGTGCCAGCAGCCAAAGGTGGCTCCTCAACTCCTACAATGAGCAGTTCTTC. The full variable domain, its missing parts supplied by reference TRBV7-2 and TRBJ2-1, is GAGVSQSPSNKVTEKGKDVELRCDPISGHTALYWYRQSLGQGLEFLIYFQGNSAPDKSGLPSDRFSAERTGGSVSTLTIQRTQQEDSAVYLCASSQRWLLNSYNEQFFGPGTRLTVL.

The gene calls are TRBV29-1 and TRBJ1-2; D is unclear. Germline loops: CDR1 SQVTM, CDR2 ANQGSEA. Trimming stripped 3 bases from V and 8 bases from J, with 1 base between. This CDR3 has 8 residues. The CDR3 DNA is TGCAGCGTTGACGGCTACACCTTC. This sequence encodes CSVDGYTF.

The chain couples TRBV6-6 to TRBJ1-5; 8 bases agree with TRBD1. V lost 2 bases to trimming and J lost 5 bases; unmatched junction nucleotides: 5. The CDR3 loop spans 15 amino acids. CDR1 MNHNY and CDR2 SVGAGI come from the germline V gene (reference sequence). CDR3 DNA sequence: TGTGCCAGCAGTTACCAACAGGGGGGTCATCAGCCCCAGCATTTT. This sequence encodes CASSYQQGGHQPQHF.

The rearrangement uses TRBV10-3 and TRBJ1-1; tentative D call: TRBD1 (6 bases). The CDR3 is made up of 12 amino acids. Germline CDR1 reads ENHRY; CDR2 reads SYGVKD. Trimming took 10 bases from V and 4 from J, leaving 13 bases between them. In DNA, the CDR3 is TGTGCCAATGGACAGAAAGGCACTGAAGCTTTCTTT. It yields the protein CANGQKGTEAFF.

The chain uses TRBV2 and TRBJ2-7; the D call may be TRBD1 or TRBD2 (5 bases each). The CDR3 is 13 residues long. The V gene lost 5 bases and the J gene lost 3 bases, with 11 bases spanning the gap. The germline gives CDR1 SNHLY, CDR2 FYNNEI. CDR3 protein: CASSWGRSYEQYF. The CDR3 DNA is TGTGCCAGCAGTTGGGGACGGAGCTACGAGCAGTACTTC. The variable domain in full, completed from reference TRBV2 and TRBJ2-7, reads EPEVTQTPSHQVTQMGQEVILRCVPISNHLYFYWYRQILGQKVEFLVSFYNNEISEKSEIFDDQFSVERPDGSNFTLKIRSTKLEDSAMYFCASSWGRSYEQYFGPGTRLTVT.

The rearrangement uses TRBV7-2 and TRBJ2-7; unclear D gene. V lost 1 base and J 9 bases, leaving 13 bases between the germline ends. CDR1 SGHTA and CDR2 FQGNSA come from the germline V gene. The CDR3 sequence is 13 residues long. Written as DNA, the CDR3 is TGTGCCAGCAGCTTAGACCTGGCCTTCGGGCAGTACTTC. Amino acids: CASSLDLAFGQYF. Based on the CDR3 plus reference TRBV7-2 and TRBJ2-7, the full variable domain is GAGVSQSPSNKVTEKGKDVELRCDPISGHTALYWYRQSLGQGLEFLIYFQGNSAPDKSGLPSDRFSAERTGGSVSTLTIQRTQQEDSAVYLCASSLDLAFGQYFGPGTRLTVT.

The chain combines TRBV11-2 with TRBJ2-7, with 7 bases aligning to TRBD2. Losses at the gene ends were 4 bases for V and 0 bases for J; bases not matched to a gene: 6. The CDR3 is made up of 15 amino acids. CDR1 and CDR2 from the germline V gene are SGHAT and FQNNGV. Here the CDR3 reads CASSWSSGRSYEQYF. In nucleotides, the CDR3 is TGTGCCAGCAGCTGGAGTAGCGGGCGCTCCTACGAGCAGTACTTC.

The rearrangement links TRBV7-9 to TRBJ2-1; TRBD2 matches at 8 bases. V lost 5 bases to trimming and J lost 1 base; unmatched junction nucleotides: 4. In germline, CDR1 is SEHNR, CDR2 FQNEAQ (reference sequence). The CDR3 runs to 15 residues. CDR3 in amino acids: CASSPGLVSYNEQFF. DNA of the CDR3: TGTGCCAGCAGCCCGGGACTAGTGTCCTACAATGAGCAGTTCTTC.

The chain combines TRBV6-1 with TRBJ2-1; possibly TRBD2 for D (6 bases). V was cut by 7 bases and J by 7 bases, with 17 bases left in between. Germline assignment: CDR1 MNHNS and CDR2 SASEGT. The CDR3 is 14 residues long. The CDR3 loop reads CASNSLAPKNEQFF. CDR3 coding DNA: TGTGCCAGCAACTCACTAGCTCCCAAGAATGAGCAGTTCTTC.

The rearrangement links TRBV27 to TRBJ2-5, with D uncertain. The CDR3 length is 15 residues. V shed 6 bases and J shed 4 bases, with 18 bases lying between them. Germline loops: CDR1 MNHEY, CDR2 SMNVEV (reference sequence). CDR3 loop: CASRPSAVLPETQYF. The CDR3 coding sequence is TGTGCCAGCAGGCCCAGTGCGGTTCTGCCAGAGACCCAGTACTTC.

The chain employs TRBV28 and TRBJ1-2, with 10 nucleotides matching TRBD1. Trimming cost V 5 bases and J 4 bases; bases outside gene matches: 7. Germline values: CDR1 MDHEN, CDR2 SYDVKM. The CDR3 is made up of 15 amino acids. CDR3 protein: CASSPRQGAVYGYTF. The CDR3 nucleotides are TGTGCCAGCAGTCCAAGACAGGGGGCTGTCTATGGCTACACCTTC.

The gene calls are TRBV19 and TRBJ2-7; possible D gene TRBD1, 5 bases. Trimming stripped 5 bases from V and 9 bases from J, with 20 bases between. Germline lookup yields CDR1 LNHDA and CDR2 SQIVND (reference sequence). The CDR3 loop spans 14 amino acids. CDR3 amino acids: CASSARTTPGPQYF. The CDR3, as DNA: TGTGCCAGTAGTGCTAGGACAACACCAGGTCCGCAGTACTTC.

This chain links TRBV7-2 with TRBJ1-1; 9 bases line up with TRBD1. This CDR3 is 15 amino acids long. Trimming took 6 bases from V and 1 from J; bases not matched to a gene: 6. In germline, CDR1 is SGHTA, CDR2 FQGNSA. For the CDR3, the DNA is TGTGCCAGCAGACCTCGGACAGGGGAGAACACTGAAGCTTTCTTT. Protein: CASRPRTGENTEAFF.

Here the CDR3 reads CASSEDPGAVTEAFF. The CDR3 bases are TGTGCCAGCAGTGAAGACCCGGGGGCAGTTACTGAAGCTTTCTTT. The chain is built from TRBV2 and TRBJ1-1, with D possibly matching TRBD1 (6 bases). This CDR3 spans 15 amino acids. The V end lost 1 base, the J end lost 5 bases, and 14 bases lay between the germline ends. CDR1 and CDR2 from the germline V gene are SNHLY and FYNNEI.

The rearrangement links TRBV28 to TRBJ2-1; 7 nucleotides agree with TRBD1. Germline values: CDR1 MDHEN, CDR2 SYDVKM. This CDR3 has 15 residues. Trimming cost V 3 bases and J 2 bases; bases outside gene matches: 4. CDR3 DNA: TGTGCCAGCAGTTTGTTGGACAGGCCCTACAATGAGCAGTTCTTC. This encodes CASSLLDRPYNEQFF.